These T cell receptor beta chains were read from a single sample in a study of T cells in Graves' hyperthyroidism and ophthalmopathy. One entry per CDR3 protein, called by TCRdb with MiXCR from the multiplex PCR reads. Here the sample spans around 610,000 distinct CDR3 sequences, roughly 14% being singletons. Sequenced material: blood. The origin of the receptors is a woman aged 40 to 55 with Graves' ophthalmopathy. Both conserved end residues are part of each CDR3. The order of the fields is CDR3 protein, CDR3 DNA, J gene, D gene, V gene, clone size. D genes are given only for firm matches. Clone size, where shown, is once, few, many, or a class for clones that have expanded.

cdr3_aa: CASSLDSWGNQPQHF
cdr3_nt: TGTGCCAGCAGCTTAGATAGTTGGGGGAATCAGCCCCAGCATTTT
j_call: TRBJ1-5
d_call: .
v_call: TRBV7-8
clone_size: many

cdr3_aa: CASTWDLNTEAFF
cdr3_nt: TGTGCCAGCACCTGGGATTTGAACACTGAAGCTTTCTTT
j_call: TRBJ1-1
d_call: .
v_call: TRBV28
clone_size: many

cdr3_aa: CASSLEGDDIQYF
cdr3_nt: TGTGCCAGCAGCTTAGAGGGGGATGACATTCAGTACTTC
j_call: TRBJ2-4
d_call: .
v_call: TRBV11-3
clone_size: many

cdr3_aa: CASSIDRAVAGELFF
cdr3_nt: TGTGCCAGTAGTATAGACAGGGCTGTAGCCGGGGAGCTGTTTTTT
j_call: TRBJ2-2
d_call: .
v_call: TRBV19
clone_size: many

cdr3_aa: CASSLIGNVAGELFF
cdr3_nt: TGTGCCAGCAGCTTAATCGGGAACGTAGCCGGGGAGCTGTTTTTT
j_call: TRBJ2-2
d_call: .
v_call: TRBV7-2
clone_size: .

cdr3_aa: CSGRDRGLMNTEAFF
cdr3_nt: TGCAGCGGCCGGGACAGGGGGCTGATGAACACTGAAGCTTTCTTT
j_call: TRBJ1-1
d_call: TRBD1
v_call: TRBV29-1
clone_size: .

cdr3_aa: CASSLEPGTSGRAAETQYF
cdr3_nt: TGTGCCAGCAGCTTAGAACCCGGGACTAGCGGGAGGGCCGCGGAGACCCAGTACTTC
j_call: TRBJ2-5
d_call: TRBD2
v_call: TRBV11-2
clone_size: few

cdr3_aa: CAWRIAGDNTGELFF
cdr3_nt: TGTGCCTGGAGGATCGCGGGAGATAACACCGGGGAGCTGTTTTTT
j_call: TRBJ2-2
d_call: TRBD2
v_call: TRBV30
clone_size: .

cdr3_aa: CASSLVGGRAPYEQYF
cdr3_nt: TGTGCCAGCAGCCTTGTCGGCGGGAGGGCCCCCTACGAGCAGTACTTC
j_call: TRBJ2-7
d_call: TRBD2
v_call: TRBV7-8
clone_size: many

cdr3_aa: CASRLQGVAQPQHF
cdr3_nt: TGTGCCAGCAGACTCCAGGGTGTAGCTCAGCCCCAGCATTTT
j_call: TRBJ1-5
d_call: .
v_call: TRBV27
clone_size: many

cdr3_aa: CASSQEDRSQDTQYF
cdr3_nt: TGCGCCAGCAGCCAAGAGGACAGGAGTCAAGATACGCAGTATTTT
j_call: TRBJ2-3
d_call: TRBD1
v_call: TRBV4-1
clone_size: .

cdr3_aa: CASSRREDKNGYTF
cdr3_nt: TGTGCCAGCAGCCGACGGGAAGATAAAAATGGCTACACCTTC
j_call: TRBJ1-2
d_call: .
v_call: TRBV11-3
clone_size: many